Below, 29 T cell receptor beta chains from the same sample are listed, as sequenced in a study of post-analysis software for immune sequencing data. General study points: Relative to controls, patients had 4 or 5 TRBV segments at higher frequency, with TRBV5-6, TRBV5-1 and TRBV20-1 among these.

TCR beta libraries were prepared from cDNA with unique molecular identifiers. TCRdb passed the PCR reads through MiXCR, listing each CDR3 protein once. The sample consists of about 540,000 distinct CDR3 sequences, 34% of them appearing once. For these TCRs, the target antigens are not known. Source material: blood. The receptors originated from a girl aged 2 to 17 with multiple sclerosis.

The genes are TRBV7-8 and TRBJ2-3; 7 nucleotides align to TRBD2. From germline, CDR1 is SGHVS and CDR2 FQNEAQ. After removal of 4 bases from V and 3 bases from J, the junction contained 7 bases not matched to a gene. The CDR3 covers 15 residues. Here the CDR3 DNA reads TGTGCCAGCAGCTACCCGAGGGAGGGTACAGATACGCAGTATTTT. Translation: CASSYPREGTDTQYF.

This chain connects TRBV20-1 to TRBJ1-1, with D possibly being TRBD1 (6 bases). The CDR3 runs 14 residues. The V and J ends lost 4 bases and 1 base respectively, with 13 bases between them. Germline V gene sequence: CDR1 DFQATT, CDR2 SNEGSKA (reference sequence). The chain's CDR3 is CSAKNPGQNTEAFF. The CDR3 DNA follows: TGCAGTGCTAAAAACCCGGGACAGAACACTGAAGCTTTCTTT.

This clonotype was seen only a few times. This rearrangement joins TRBV6-5 to TRBJ2-3, with 14 bases matching TRBD2. Germline values: CDR1 MNHEY, CDR2 SVGAGI. The CDR3 consists of 15 residues. V lost 6 bases, J lost 5 bases, and 4 bases stayed unmatched. The CDR3 protein is CASSRGLAGVDTQYF. In DNA, the CDR3 is TGTGCCAGCAGCCGGGGACTAGCGGGGGTAGATACGCAGTATTTT.

CDR3 in amino acids: CASSPLLDRVTDTQYF. As DNA, the CDR3 is TGTGCCAGCAGCCCACTCCTGGACAGGGTCACAGATACGCAGTATTTT. V and J are TRBV14 and TRBJ2-3; TRBD1 matches 8 bases. The germline V gene has CDR1 SGHDN and CDR2 FVKESK. V lost 4 bases, J lost 2 bases, and 8 bases stayed unmatched. This CDR3 has 16 residues.

This clonotype appeared a few times. The chain has TRBV6-2 or TRBV6-3 and TRBJ2-7, with 10 bases identical to TRBD1. The ends lost 2 bases at V and 4 bases at J; junction bases unmatched: 2. This CDR3 is built from 14 residues. From germline, CDR1 is MNHEY and CDR2 SVGEGT. The DNA of the CDR3 is TGTGCCAGCAGTTACCGGGGACAGGGGTACGAGCAGTACTTC. Translating it yields CASSYRGQGYEQYF.

The V call is TRBV6-6, the J call TRBJ2-5, with 9 bases lining up with TRBD2. V was clipped by 2 bases and J by 2 bases; unmatched bases: 3. From germline, CDR1 is MNHNY and CDR2 SVGAGI (reference sequence). The CDR3 sequence is 15 residues long. The CDR3 nucleotides read TGTGCCAGCAGTTACGCGGCGGGGGGGCAAGAGACCCAGTACTTC. Its translation: CASSYAAGGQETQYF.

This chain joins TRBV19 and TRBJ1-1; 8 bases are shared with TRBD1. V lost 7 bases to trimming and J lost 2 bases; unmatched junction nucleotides: 6. The length of the CDR3 is 14 residues. CDR1 and CDR2 from the germline V gene are LNHDA and SQIVND (reference sequence). CDR3 in amino acids: CASTQDRENTEAFF. The CDR3, as DNA: TGTGCCAGTACCCAGGACAGGGAAAACACTGAAGCTTTCTTT.

In the case of this clonotype: An end of the junction differs from the germline gene, which may be a read error. The CDR3 DNA reads TGCGCCAGCAGCTTGATGCAGGGAGACAATGGGCAGTTCTTC. Its translation: CASSLMQGDNGQFF. This chain uses TRBV5-1 with TRBJ2-1; D is possibly TRBD1 or TRBD2 (5 bases each). The CDR3 loop spans 14 amino acids. Germline CDR1 SGHRS, CDR2 YFSETQ.

CDR3 in amino acids: CASSFRTGDQPQHF. CDR3 nucleotides: TGTGCCAGCAGCTTTCGGACGGGGGATCAGCCCCAGCATTTT. The chain joins TRBV7-8 to TRBJ1-5, with a weak D call TRBD1 (5 bases). This CDR3 spans 14 amino acids. V was trimmed by 3 bases and J by 5 bases, leaving 11 bases between them. Germline V gives CDR1 SGHVS, CDR2 FQNEAQ.

The V gene is TRBV2, the J gene TRBJ2-4; D unclear. With the DNA end fitting TRBJ2-5 better, the J assignment may be wrong. This CDR3 contains 11 residues. Germline lookup yields CDR1 SNHLY and CDR2 FYNNEI. The CDR3 DNA reads as TGTGCCAGCAGGATAGAAGAGACCCAGTACTTC. Translation gives CASRIEETQYF.

The chain couples TRBV7-9 to TRBJ2-5; TRBD2 matches at 9 bases. The J segment lost 5 bases and the V segment lost 4 bases, leaving 8 bases of the junction unmatched. CDR3 length: 15 amino acids. The germline V gene encodes CDR1 SEHNR and CDR2 FQNEAQ (reference sequence). DNA of the CDR3: TGTGCCAGCAGCTCGGGACTAGCAGCGCGCGAGACCCAGTACTTC. As protein: CASSSGLAARETQYF.

The chain joins TRBV29-1 to TRBJ1-1, with TRBD1 as a possible D gene (5 bases). The V gene lost 0 bases and the J gene lost 1 base, with 9 bases spanning the gap. The CDR3 has 14 amino acids. CDR1 and CDR2 from the germline V gene are SQVTM and ANQGSEA. The CDR3 loop is CSVEEGPANTEAFF. The DNA for the CDR3 is TGCAGCGTTGAAGAGGGGCCTGCGAACACTGAAGCTTTCTTT.

Here the CDR3 reads CSARDQDRGNQPQHF. CDR3 bases: TGCAGTGCTAGAGATCAAGACCGGGGTAATCAGCCCCAGCATTTT. The rearrangement uses TRBV20-1 and TRBJ1-5; D gene ambiguous. The V and J ends lost 0 bases and 4 bases respectively, with 13 bases between them. The germline gives CDR1 DFQATT, CDR2 SNEGSKA (reference sequence). CDR3 length: 15 amino acids.

This clonotype was counted only a few times. The CDR3 loop is CASYAGGRSNEQFF. The CDR3 DNA reads as TGTGCCAGTTACGCAGGGGGCAGGAGTAATGAGCAGTTCTTC. The chain is built from TRBV3-1 and TRBJ2-1; 8 nucleotides agree with TRBD1. Germline assignment: CDR1 LGHDT and CDR2 YNNKEL (reference sequence). V was clipped by 9 bases and J by 7 bases; unmatched bases: 11. The CDR3 has 14 amino acids.

This clonotype was detected only a few times. The rearrangement uses TRBV12-3 or TRBV12-4 and TRBJ1-1; D might be TRBD1 (6 bases). V lost 3 bases to trimming and J lost 2 bases, with 10 bases between them. The CDR3 is 14 amino acids. CDR3 region: CASSLWGANTEAFF. DNA for the CDR3: TGTGCCAGCAGTTTGTGGGGGGCCAACACTGAAGCTTTCTTT.

Only a few counts were recorded for this clonotype. This chain connects TRBV18 to TRBJ2-1, with D possibly matching TRBD2 (6 bases). In germline, CDR1 is KGHSH, CDR2 LQKENI. This CDR3 region has 14 residues. The ends were cut back, 2 bases at V and 7 bases at J, with 12 bases in the middle. The CDR3 nucleotides are TGTGCCAGCTCACCAGGGGAGACTAGTAATGAGCAGTTCTTC. Residues: CASSPGETSNEQFF.

The chain combines TRBV3-1 with TRBJ1-4, with 10 bases identical to TRBD1. Germline values: CDR1 LGHDT, CDR2 YNNKEL (reference sequence). This CDR3 is built from 16 residues. The J segment lost 3 bases and the V segment lost 2 bases, leaving 3 bases of the junction unmatched. Here the CDR3 reads CASSQRDRGSNEKLFF. The CDR3 nucleotides read TGTGCCAGCAGCCAACGGGACAGGGGATCTAATGAAAAACTGTTTTTT.

This chain joins TRBV5-1 and TRBJ2-1, with unresolved D. The V end was cut by 0 bases, the J end by 5 bases, with 15 bases between. The germline gives CDR1 SGHRS, CDR2 YFSETQ. The CDR3 covers 16 residues. The CDR3 here is CASSLVIGLRNNEQFF. CDR3 coding DNA: TGCGCCAGCAGCTTGGTTATAGGGTTAAGGAACAATGAGCAGTTCTTC. The full variable domain, in which reference TRBV5-1 and TRBJ2-1 provide the parts outside the CDR3, is KAGVTQTPRYLIKTRGQQVTLSCSPISGHRSVSWYQQTPGQGLQFLFEYFSETQRNKGNFPGRFSGRQFSNSRSEMNVSTLELGDSALYLCASSLVIGLRNNEQFFGPGTRLTVL.

The chain couples TRBV7-9 to TRBJ2-5; 10 nucleotides match TRBD1. The closer fit of TRBJ2-7 to the DNA end suggests the J call may be wrong. The germline CDR1 and CDR2 sequences are SEHNR and FQNEAQ (reference sequence). CDR3 length equals 14 residues. The CDR3 is CASSPWDRGHEQYF. The CDR3 nucleotides are TGTGCCAGCAGCCCTTGGGACAGGGGCCACGAGCAGTACTTC.

The chain is built from TRBV5-1 and TRBJ2-1, with TRBD2 matching over 11 bases. Germline V gene sequence: CDR1 SGHRS, CDR2 YFSETQ. The CDR3 spans 16 residues. The junction had 11 bases not matched to a gene; V was cut back by 4 bases and J by 8 bases. The CDR3 DNA is TGCGCCAGCAGCCTCCCCCTAGCGGGGGGCCGAGATGAGCAGTTCTTC. As protein: CASSLPLAGGRDEQFF. The full variable domain, its missing parts supplied by reference TRBV5-1 and TRBJ2-1, is KAGVTQTPRYLIKTRGQQVTLSCSPISGHRSVSWYQQTPGQGLQFLFEYFSETQRNKGNFPGRFSGRQFSNSRSEMNVSTLELGDSALYLCASSLPLAGGRDEQFFGPGTRLTVL.

This sequence joins TRBV12-3 or TRBV12-4 and TRBJ1-1; D uncertain. CDR3 size: 14 residues. V was trimmed by 7 bases and J by 0 bases, leaving 12 bases between them. The CDR3 here is CASTYSLLNTEAFF. CDR3 in DNA: TGTGCCAGCACTTACTCTCTGCTGAACACTGAAGCTTTCTTT.

This clonotype was counted once. The chain carries TRBV12-3 or TRBV12-4 and TRBJ1-2; D gene uncertain. Trimming cost V 5 bases and J 6 bases, with 22 bases left between them. CDR3 length: 16 residues. The CDR3 reads CASSLTGRPPQNGYTF. The CDR3 bases are TGTGCCAGCAGTCTCACCGGACGGCCGCCGCAAAATGGCTACACCTTC.

The chain uses TRBV10-3 and TRBJ2-1; D is uncertain. The CDR3 has 14 residues. V was cut by 2 bases and J by 5 bases, with 10 bases left in between. Germline V lookup: CDR1 ENHRY, CDR2 SYGVKD. The CDR3 region is CAISEGIAHNEQFF. The DNA of the CDR3 is TGTGCCATCAGTGAGGGGATCGCCCACAATGAGCAGTTCTTC.

CDR3 nucleotides: TGCGCCAGCAGCTCATCAAGGAACAGGGGAAAAAATTCACCCCTCCACTTT. Its protein is CASSSSRNRGKNSPLHF. V and J are TRBV5-1 and TRBJ1-6, with 7 bases identical to TRBD1. The J segment lost 7 bases and the V segment lost 3 bases, leaving 13 bases of the junction unmatched. The CDR3 loop spans 17 amino acids. Germline-derived CDR1 and CDR2 are SGHRS and YFSETQ.

This clonotype was counted a single time. This chain uses TRBV29-1 with TRBJ1-4; 8 positions agree with TRBD1. The germline V gene has CDR1 SQVTM and CDR2 ANQGSEA. The CDR3 is made up of 14 amino acids. The V and J ends lost 6 bases and 7 bases, in that order; junction bases with no gene match: 10. CDR3 protein: CSVFQGAQGEKLFF. The CDR3 nucleotides read TGCAGCGTCTTTCAGGGGGCGCAGGGTGAAAAACTGTTTTTT.

Only a few counts were recorded for this clonotype. J is TRBJ1-4 and V is TRBV27; possible D gene TRBD1, 6 bases. The V gene lost 3 bases and the J gene lost 2 bases, with 10 bases spanning the gap. The CDR3 covers 15 residues. Germline CDR1 is MNHEY and CDR2 is SMNVEV (reference sequence). CDR3 sequence: CASSFTGFTNEKLFF. The CDR3 DNA reads TGTGCCAGCAGTTTCACAGGGTTCACTAATGAAAAACTGTTTTTT.

This clonotype came up a few times. The chain is built from TRBV5-1 and TRBJ2-5; maybe TRBD2 (6 bases). The CDR3 totals 14 residues. Trimming stripped 3 bases from V and 3 bases from J, with 12 bases between. Germline-derived CDR1 and CDR2 are SGHRS and YFSETQ. The CDR3 DNA follows: TGCGCCAGCAGCTGGAGGGGCGGAGAAGAGACCCAGTACTTC. This sequence encodes CASSWRGGEETQYF. Using reference TRBV5-1 and TRBJ2-5 for the parts outside the CDR3, the full variable domain is KAGVTQTPRYLIKTRGQQVTLSCSPISGHRSVSWYQQTPGQGLQFLFEYFSETQRNKGNFPGRFSGRQFSNSRSEMNVSTLELGDSALYLCASSWRGGEETQYFGPGTRLLVL.

This clonotype was seen ten or more times. The genes are TRBV29-1 and TRBJ2-3; D uncertain. The CDR3 is 12 amino acids. V lost 4 bases, J lost 2 bases, and 7 bases lay in between. Germline V gene lookup returns CDR1 SQVTM and CDR2 ANQGSEA. The CDR3 DNA sequence: TGCAGCGTTGGAACTTACACAGATACGCAGTATTTT. Protein: CSVGTYTDTQYF.

The V gene is TRBV7-6, the J gene TRBJ2-5; either TRBD1 or TRBD2 may supply D (6 bases each). The DNA end is a closer match to TRBJ2-7, so the J assignment may be wrong. CDR1 is SGHVS and CDR2 is FNYEAQ in the germline V gene. The CDR3 covers 17 residues. CDR3 in amino acids: CASSSMGGTGSPSEQYF. The CDR3 nucleotides read TGTGCCAGCAGTTCTATGGGAGGTACAGGGAGTCCCTCCGAGCAGTACTTC.